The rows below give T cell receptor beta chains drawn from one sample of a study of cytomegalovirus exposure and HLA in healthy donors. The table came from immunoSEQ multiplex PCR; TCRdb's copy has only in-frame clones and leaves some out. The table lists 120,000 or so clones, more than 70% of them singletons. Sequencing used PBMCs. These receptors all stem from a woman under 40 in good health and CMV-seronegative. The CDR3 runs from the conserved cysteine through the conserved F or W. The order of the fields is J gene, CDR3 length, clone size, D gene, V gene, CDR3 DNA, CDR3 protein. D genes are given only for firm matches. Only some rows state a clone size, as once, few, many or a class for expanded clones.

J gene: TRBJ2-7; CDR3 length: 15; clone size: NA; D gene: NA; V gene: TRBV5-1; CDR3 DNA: TGCGCCAGCAGCCCCGGACGGGCGGGTTCCTACGAGCAGTACTTC; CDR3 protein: CASSPGRAGSYEQYF
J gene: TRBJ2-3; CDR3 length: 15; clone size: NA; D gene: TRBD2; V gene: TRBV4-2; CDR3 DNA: TGTGCCAGCAGCCCGACTAGCGGGGTGTCGGATACGCAGTATTTT; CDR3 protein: CASSPTSGVSDTQYF
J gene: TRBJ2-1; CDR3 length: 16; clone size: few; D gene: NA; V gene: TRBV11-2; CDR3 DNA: TGTGCCAGCAGCTTATTGGGCAGGGCTTCCTACAATGAGCAGTTCTTC; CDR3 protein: CASSLLGRASYNEQFF
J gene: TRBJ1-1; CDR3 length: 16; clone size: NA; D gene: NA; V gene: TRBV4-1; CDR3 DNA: TGCGCCAGCAGCCAAGATCAGGGCAGGCTGAACACTGAAGCTTTCTTT; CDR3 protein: CASSQDQGRLNTEAFF
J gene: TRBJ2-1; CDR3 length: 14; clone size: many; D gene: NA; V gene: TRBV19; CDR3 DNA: TGTGCCAGTAATTACCCGGGACAAGCCAATGAGCAGTTCTTC; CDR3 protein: CASNYPGQANEQFF
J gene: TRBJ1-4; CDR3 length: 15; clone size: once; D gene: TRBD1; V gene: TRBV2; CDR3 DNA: TGTGCCAGCAGAGGACAGGCTGCAACTAATGAAAAACTGTTTTTT; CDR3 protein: CASRGQAATNEKLFF
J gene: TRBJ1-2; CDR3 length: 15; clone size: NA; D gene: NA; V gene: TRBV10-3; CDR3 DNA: TGTGCCATCAGCCCAACAGGGCCCGAGGCGGGTGGCTACACCTTC; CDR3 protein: CAISPTGPEAGGYTF
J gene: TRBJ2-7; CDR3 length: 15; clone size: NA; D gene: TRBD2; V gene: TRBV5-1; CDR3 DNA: TGCGCCAGCAGCCCCCGGACTAGCGAGGTCCACGAGCAGTACTTC; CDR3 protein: CASSPRTSEVHEQYF
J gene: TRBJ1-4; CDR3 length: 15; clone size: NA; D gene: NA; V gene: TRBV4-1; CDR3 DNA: TGCGCCAGCAGCCAAGTGAGGGCAACTAATGAAAAACTGTTTTTT; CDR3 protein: CASSQVRATNEKLFF
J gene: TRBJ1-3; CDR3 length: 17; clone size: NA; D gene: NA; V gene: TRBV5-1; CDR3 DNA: TGCGCCAGCAGCTTGGTTCCAGGGTGGGACTCTGGAAACACCATATATTTT; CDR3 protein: CASSLVPGWDSGNTIYF
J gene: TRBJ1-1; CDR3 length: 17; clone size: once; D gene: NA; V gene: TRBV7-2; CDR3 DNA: TGTGCCAGCAGCTCCATTAGGGGCAGGGGTATAAACACTGAAGCTTTCTTT; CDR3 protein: CASSSIRGRGINTEAFF
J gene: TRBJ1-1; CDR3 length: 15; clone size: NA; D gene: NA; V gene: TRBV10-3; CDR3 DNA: TGTGCCATCGGGTCAATCGGCGGGTCGAACACTGAAGCTTTCTTT; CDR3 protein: CAIGSIGGSNTEAFF
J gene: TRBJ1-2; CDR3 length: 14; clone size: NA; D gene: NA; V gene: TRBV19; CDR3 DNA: TGTGCCAGTAGTATAGCCCCAGGGATCTATGGCTACACCTTC; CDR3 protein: CASSIAPGIYGYTF
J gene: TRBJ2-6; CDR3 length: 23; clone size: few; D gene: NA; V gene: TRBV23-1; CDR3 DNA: TGCGCCAGCAGTCAATGCCTAGGGGCCGTAAAATCCAGCCCCCTTTCTGGGGCCAACGTCCTGACTTTC; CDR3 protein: CASSQCLGAVKSSPLSGANVLTF
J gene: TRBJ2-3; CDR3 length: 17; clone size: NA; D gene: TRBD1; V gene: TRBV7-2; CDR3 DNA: TGTGCCAGCAGCTTATCCCCGGGACAGGCCTCCATAGATACGCAGTATTTT; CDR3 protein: CASSLSPGQASIDTQYF
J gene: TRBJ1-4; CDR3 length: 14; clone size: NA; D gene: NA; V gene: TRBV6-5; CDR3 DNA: TGTGCCAGCGGAACAGGGATGCGAAATGAAAAACTGTTTTTT; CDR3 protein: CASGTGMRNEKLFF
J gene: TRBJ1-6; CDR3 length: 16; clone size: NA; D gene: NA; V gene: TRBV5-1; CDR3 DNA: TGCGCCAGCAGCCTCGGACAGTCCGAATATAATTCACCCCTCCACTTT; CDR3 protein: CASSLGQSEYNSPLHF
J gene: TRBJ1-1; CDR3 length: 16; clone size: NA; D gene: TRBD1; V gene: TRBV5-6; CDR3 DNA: TGTGCCAGCAGCTTGAGGTTTTTGACAGGGGGAATTGAAGCTTTCTTT; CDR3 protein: CASSLRFLTGGIEAFF
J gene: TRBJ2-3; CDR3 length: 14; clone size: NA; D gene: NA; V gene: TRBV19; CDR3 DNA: TGTGCCAGTAATAGACAGCTCAGCACAGATACGCAGTATTTT; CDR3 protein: CASNRQLSTDTQYF
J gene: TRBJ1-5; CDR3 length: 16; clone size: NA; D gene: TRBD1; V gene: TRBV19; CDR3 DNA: TGTGCCAGTAGTCACTGGGGACAGGGGGCTGGTCAGCCCCAGCATTTT; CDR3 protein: CASSHWGQGAGQPQHF
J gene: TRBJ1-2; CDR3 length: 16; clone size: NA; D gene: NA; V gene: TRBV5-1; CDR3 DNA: TGCGCCAGCAGCTTCCAAGGGGGGGGACTTAACTATGGCTACACCTTC; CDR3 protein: CASSFQGGGLNYGYTF
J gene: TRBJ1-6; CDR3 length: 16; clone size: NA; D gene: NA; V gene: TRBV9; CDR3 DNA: TGTGCCAGCAGCGTAGGAGCGGAGGTACCGGGTTCACCCCTCCACTTT; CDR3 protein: CASSVGAEVPGSPLHF
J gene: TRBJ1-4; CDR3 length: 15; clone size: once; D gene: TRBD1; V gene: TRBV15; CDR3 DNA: TGTGCCACCAGCGCGCGGGACAGGCTTAATGAAAAACTGTTTTTT; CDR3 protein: CATSARDRLNEKLFF
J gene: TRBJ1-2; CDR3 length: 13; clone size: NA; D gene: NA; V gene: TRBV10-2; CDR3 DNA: TGCGCCAGCAAGGACCTAGGCGGGTATGGCTACACCTTC; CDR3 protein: CASKDLGGYGYTF
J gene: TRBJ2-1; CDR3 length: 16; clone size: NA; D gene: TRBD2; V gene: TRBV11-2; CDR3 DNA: TGTGCCAGCAGCTTATATAAAAGCGGGGGCCTCAATGAGCAGTTCTTC; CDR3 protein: CASSLYKSGGLNEQFF
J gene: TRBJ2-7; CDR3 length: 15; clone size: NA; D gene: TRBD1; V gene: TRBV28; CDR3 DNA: TGTGCCAGCAGCTTGACGGGACAGGGCCTCTACGAGCAGTACTTC; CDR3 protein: CASSLTGQGLYEQYF
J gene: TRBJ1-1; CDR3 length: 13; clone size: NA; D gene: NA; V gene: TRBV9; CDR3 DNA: TGTGCCAGCAGCGCCCAGGGTAACGCTGAAGCTTTCTTT; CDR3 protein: CASSAQGNAEAFF
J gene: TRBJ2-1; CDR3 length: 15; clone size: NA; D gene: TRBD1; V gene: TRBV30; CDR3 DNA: TGTGCCTGGGGCCAGGGGGCCGTCTCCTACAATGAGCAGTTCTTC; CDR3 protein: CAWGQGAVSYNEQFF
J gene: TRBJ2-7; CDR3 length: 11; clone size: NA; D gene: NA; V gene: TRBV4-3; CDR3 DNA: TGCGCCAGCAGCCAATCGGACGAGCAGTACTTC; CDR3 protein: CASSQSDEQYF
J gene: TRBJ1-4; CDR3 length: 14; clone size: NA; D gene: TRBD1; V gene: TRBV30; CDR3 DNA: TGTGCCTGGAGTCCGAGGCAGGGGGCGGGAAAACTGTTTTTT; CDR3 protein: CAWSPRQGAGKLFF
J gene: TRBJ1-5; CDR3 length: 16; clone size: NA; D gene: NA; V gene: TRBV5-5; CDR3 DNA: TGTGCCAGCAGCCCACGGGGGGATAATAGCAATCAGCCCCAGCATTTT; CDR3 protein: CASSPRGDNSNQPQHF
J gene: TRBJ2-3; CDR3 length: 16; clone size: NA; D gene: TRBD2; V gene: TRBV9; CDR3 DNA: TGTGCCAGCAGCCTCGGGGGGGGCGGTGGCACAGATACGCAGTATTTT; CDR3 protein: CASSLGGGGGTDTQYF
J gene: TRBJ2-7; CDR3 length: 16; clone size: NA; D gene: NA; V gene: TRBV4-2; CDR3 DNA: TGTGCCAGCAGCCAAGAGGGTGAGCGAAGCTCCTACGAGCAGTACTTC; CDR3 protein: CASSQEGERSSYEQYF
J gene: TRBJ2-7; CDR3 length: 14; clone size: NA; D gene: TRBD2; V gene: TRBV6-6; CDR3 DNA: TGTGCCAGCAGGGGGACTAGACTCCTCTACGAGCAGTACTTC; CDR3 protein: CASRGTRLLYEQYF
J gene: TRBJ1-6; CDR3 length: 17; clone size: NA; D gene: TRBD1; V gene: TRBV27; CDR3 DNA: TGTGCCAGTAGTTTTGGCCGACGACCAGGGGGTAGTTCACCCCTCCACTTT; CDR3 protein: CASSFGRRPGGSSPLHF
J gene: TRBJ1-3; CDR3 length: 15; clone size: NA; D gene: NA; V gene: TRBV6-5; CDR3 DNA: TGTGCCAGCAGCCGGACAGTCCCAAAAGAAAACACCATATATTTT; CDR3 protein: CASSRTVPKENTIYF
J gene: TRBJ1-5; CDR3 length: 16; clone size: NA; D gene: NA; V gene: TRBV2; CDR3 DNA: TGTGCCAGCAGTCAGCGCGGGGAGATTAGCAATCAGCCCCAGCATTTT; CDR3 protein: CASSQRGEISNQPQHF
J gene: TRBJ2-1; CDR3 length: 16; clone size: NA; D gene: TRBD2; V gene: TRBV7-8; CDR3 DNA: TGTGCCAGCAGCTTTAGGACTAGCGGGGGGACCAATGAGCAGTTCTTC; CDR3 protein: CASSFRTSGGTNEQFF
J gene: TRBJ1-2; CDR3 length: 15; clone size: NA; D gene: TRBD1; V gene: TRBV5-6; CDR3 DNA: TGTGCCAGCAGCTTGGGGACAGGGAATGGGTATGGCTACACCTTC; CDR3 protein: CASSLGTGNGYGYTF
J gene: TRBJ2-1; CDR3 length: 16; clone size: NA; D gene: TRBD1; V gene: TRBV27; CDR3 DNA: TGTGCCAGCAGATCAGGGGGCACATTGGCCTACAATGAGCAGTTCTTC; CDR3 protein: CASRSGGTLAYNEQFF